The 15 T cell receptor beta chains below come from one sample, sequenced in a study of T cell repertoires in cytomegalovirus infection. TCRdb reanalysed the reads using MiXCR and keeps one entry per CDR3 protein. This table has under 800,000 distinct CDR3 sequences, approximately 24% appearing once. Sequencing was performed on CD8+ T cells from PBMCs. The receptor set was obtained from a human donor in good health (CMV status not recorded). Some clones in this sample may be carry-over from other donors' samples.

This clonotype was seen repeatedly, ten times or more. The chain carries TRBV7-9 and TRBJ2-1; tentatively, D is TRBD1 (6 bases). V lost 5 bases and J lost 5, with 16 bases in between. Germline V gene lookup returns CDR1 SEHNR and CDR2 FQNEAQ (reference sequence). The CDR3 extends over 15 amino acids. The CDR3 coding sequence is TGTGCCAGCAGCCTGGCAGGGGCACAGCACAATGAGCAGTTCTTC. It translates to CASSLAGAQHNEQFF. The whole variable domain, filled in from reference TRBV7-9 and TRBJ2-1, reads DTGVSQNPRHKITKRGQNVTFRCDPISEHNRLYWYRQTLGQGPEFLTYFQNEAQLEKSRLLSDRFSAERPKGSFSTLEIQRTEQGDSAMYLCASSLAGAQHNEQFFGPGTRLTVL.

The V and J genes are TRBV18 and TRBJ2-1; no reliable D call. From germline, CDR1 is KGHSH and CDR2 LQKENI. V was pared by 0 bases and J by 5 bases, with 5 bases between. CDR3 length equals 13 residues. DNA of the CDR3: TGTGCCAGCTCACCACCTTTACACAATGAGCAGTTCTTC. Residues: CASSPPLHNEQFF.

This clonotype was counted a few times. V gene TRBV5-6 combines with J gene TRBJ2-1, with TRBD1 identical over 10 bases. Germline CDR1 reads SGHDT; CDR2 reads YYEEEE. The length of the CDR3 is 15 residues. The ends lost 6 bases at V and 9 bases at J; junction bases unmatched: 12. The CDR3 sequence: CASTGVAGQGREQFF. The DNA of the CDR3 is TGTGCCAGCACTGGGGTCGCGGGACAGGGGCGTGAGCAGTTCTTC.

This clonotype was counted many times. This chain uses TRBV6-6 with TRBJ2-1; 7 bases align to TRBD2. CDR3 length: 12 amino acids. In germline, CDR1 is MNHNY, CDR2 SVGAGI (reference sequence). With V trimmed by 6 bases and J by 6 bases, 2 bases remained unmatched. CDR3 sequence: CASRTGGNEQFF. CDR3 DNA: TGTGCCAGCAGAACGGGGGGCAATGAGCAGTTCTTC.

About this clonotype itself: Germline is not matched at one junction end, which may reflect a read error. The V and J genes are TRBV14 and TRBJ1-4, with 9 bases fitting TRBD1. CDR3 length: 19 amino acids. CDR1 is SGHDN and CDR2 is FVKESK in the germline V gene. This CDR3 is CANSPRTGVRVATNEKLFF. As DNA, the CDR3 is TGTGCCAACAGCCCGAGGACAGGGGTGCGAGTTGCAACTAATGAAAAACTGTTTTTT.

This clonotype was seen many times. One junction end does not reproduce the germline sequence, and a read error may be involved. The CDR3, as DNA: TGCGCCATCGGACTTCTGGTACAGGGGGAAAACTATGGCTACACCTTC. Its translation is CAIGLLVQGENYGYTF. The chain uses TRBV7-8 and TRBJ1-2; TRBD1 matches 8 bases. Germline CDR1 SGHVS, CDR2 FQNEAQ. The CDR3 loop spans 16 amino acids. The entire variable domain, with the rest obtained from reference TRBV7-8 and TRBJ1-2, is as follows: GAGVSQSPRYKVAKRGQDVALRCDPISGHVSLFWYQQALGQGPEFLTYFQNEAQLDKSGLPSDRFFAERPEGSVSTLKIQRTQQEDSAVYLCAIGLLVQGENYGYTFGSGTRLTVV.

This clonotype was recorded a few times. The chain links TRBV12-3 or TRBV12-4 to TRBJ2-7; no firm D call. The CDR3 length is 13 residues. The V end lost 5 bases, the J end lost 2 bases, and 10 bases lay between the germline ends. The CDR3 sequence is CASSRGIAYEQYV. The CDR3 DNA reads TGTGCCAGCAGTCGAGGTATCGCCTACGAGCAGTACGTC.

This CDR3 reads CASRDTGTSYEQYF. As DNA, the CDR3 is TGTGCCAGCAGAGATACAGGGACCTCCTACGAGCAGTACTTC. The gene calls are TRBV27 and TRBJ2-7; D might be TRBD1 (6 bases). V was pared by 6 bases and J by 0 bases, with 12 bases between. The germline V gene encodes CDR1 MNHEY and CDR2 SMNVEV (reference sequence). The CDR3 contains 14 residues.

This clonotype was seen a few times. The chain combines TRBV7-2 with TRBJ2-5; 8 bases fit TRBD2. Germline CDR1 and CDR2: SGHTA and FQGNSA. J was trimmed by 0 bases and V by 5 bases; bases with no gene match: 8. The CDR3 extends over 16 amino acids. CDR3 bases: TGTGCCAGCAGCGTATCCGGGACTAGTAACCAAGAGACCCAGTACTTC. Encoded protein: CASSVSGTSNQETQYF.

This chain joins TRBV4-1 and TRBJ1-1, with 7 bases fitting TRBD1. V dropped 2 bases and J dropped 5; count of bases not matched to a gene: 8. CDR1 is MGHRA, CDR2 YSYEKL, per germline. The CDR3 runs to 15 residues. Here the CDR3 reads CASSQRGRGGTEAFF. CDR3 in DNA: TGCGCCAGCAGCCAAAGGGGCAGGGGGGGGACTGAAGCTTTCTTT.

This clonotype was seen more than once but under ten times. The gene calls are TRBV6-1 and TRBJ2-2; no reliable D call. Germline CDR1 and CDR2: MNHNS and SASEGT. The length of the CDR3 is 17 residues. With 7 bases removed from V and 6 bases from J, the gap between germline ends came to 24 bases. CDR3: CASTLPPKVKDPGELFF. The CDR3 DNA is TGTGCCAGCACCCTACCCCCTAAGGTCAAAGATCCCGGGGAGCTGTTTTTT.

Only a few counts were recorded for this clonotype. V gene TRBV6-6 combines with J gene TRBJ2-5, with TRBD2 identical over 9 bases. The V gene end was trimmed by 2 bases and the J gene end by 2 bases; junction bases not matched to a gene: 9. This CDR3 region has 17 residues. The germline V gene has CDR1 MNHNY and CDR2 SVGAGI (reference sequence). This CDR3 reads CASSYGETSGIQETQYF. CDR3 DNA sequence: TGTGCCAGCAGTTACGGCGAGACTAGCGGCATACAAGAGACCCAGTACTTC.

The chain uses TRBV20-1 and TRBJ2-1; 13 bases map to TRBD2. CDR3 length: 17 residues. Trimming cost V 0 bases and J 3 bases; bases outside gene matches: 5. Germline CDR1 is DFQATT and CDR2 is SNEGSKA (reference sequence). CDR3 coding DNA: TGCAGTGCTAGAGATGAGACTAGCGGGGGGCTCTACAATGAGCAGTTCTTC. Protein sequence: CSARDETSGGLYNEQFF.

This clonotype was seen once. Sequence at one end of the junction differs from germline and may be a read error. The rearrangement uses TRBV19 and TRBJ1-1, with unresolved D. The germline V gene has CDR1 LNHDA and CDR2 SQIVND (reference sequence). The CDR3 loop spans 13 amino acids. Here the CDR3 reads CAGSIGPNTEAFF. The CDR3, as DNA: TGTGCCGGTAGCATTGGGCCAAACACTGAAGCTTTCTTT.

This clonotype was detected only a few times. The rearrangement links TRBV7-6 to TRBJ2-5; 11 bases map to TRBD2. CDR3 size: 17 residues. Germline-derived CDR1 and CDR2 are SGHVS and FNYEAQ. With 5 bases clipped from V and 3 bases from J, the junction kept 11 bases outside the gene matches. The CDR3 DNA reads as TGTGCCAGCAGCCTGAAACGACCGGGACTAGCGGAAGAGACCCAGTACTTC. It yields the protein CASSLKRPGLAEETQYF.